The 2 T cell receptor beta chains reported below all come from one sample, sequenced in a study of blood T cell repertoires in COVID-19. Method: immunoSEQ multiplex PCR; TCRdb's copy keeps in-frame clones and lacks some. The sample shows 69,000 or so clones, roughly 80% of them seen only once. The sequencing input was peripheral blood. The receptor set was obtained from a woman older than 75 with active or convalescent COVID-19.

The V call is TRBV7-2, the J call TRBJ2-1; 7 nucleotides match TRBD1. The CDR3 is 14 amino acids. The V gene end was trimmed by 7 bases and the J gene end by 7 bases; junction bases not matched to a gene: 10. CDR1 and CDR2 (germline): SGHTA, FQGNSA. The CDR3 DNA is TGTGCCAGCACTCTAGACAGGGTTACAAATGAGCAGTTCTTC. Its translation is CASTLDRVTNEQFF.

The rearrangement links TRBV6-5 to TRBJ2-3, with 15 positions matching TRBD2. Per the germline V gene, CDR1 is MNHEY and CDR2 is SVGAGI. The CDR3 runs 14 residues. The V gene end was trimmed by 5 bases and the J gene end by 13 bases; junction bases not matched to a gene: 7. CDR3 DNA: TGTGCCAGCAGTCCCGGGACTAGCGGGGGGACAAAGTATTTT. This gives the protein CASSPGTSGGTKYF.